The following is a T cell receptor (beta chain) sequence with its context. Its antigen is as yet unknown. Expressed TCRB transcripts got sequenced, as all isolated RNA was reverse transcribed. TCRdb's copy holds only in-frame clones and misses some; the assay was immunoSEQ multiplex PCR. The data show about 370,000 clones, with roughly a tenth seen just once and less than 0.65% held by the top ten. Via CD45RO/CCR7/CD25/CD127/CD95/CD27, cells of the CD4+ naive, central memory, regulatory and stem cell-like memory subsets were sorted. These data come from a study of beta chain features in type 1 diabetes. About the study: Healthy donors and patients showed comparable age, gender and cell yields. Study conclusions and caveats: At VDJ recombination sites, type 1 diabetes patients had fewer insertions and more deleted nucleotides. In all four CD4+ subsets, TCRB CDR3 length was significantly, moderately reduced in type 1 diabetes.

Sequenced sample: central memory CD4+ T cells from blood. This TCR derives from a man aged 25 to 40 with type 1 diabetes.

The CDR3 nucleotides are TGTGCCAGTAGTTCAGGGACAGGGCGGGCCTACAATGAGCAGTTCTTC. Translated: CASSSGTGRAYNEQFF. The chain uses TRBV19 and TRBJ2-1; 9 nucleotides align to TRBD1. CDR1 and CDR2 (germline): LNHDA, SQIVND (reference sequence). The CDR3 is 16 amino acids. With V trimmed by 5 bases and J by 2 bases, 7 bases remained unmatched. Based on the CDR3 plus reference TRBV19 and TRBJ2-1, the full variable domain is DGGITQSPKYLFRKEGQNVTLSCEQNLNHDAMYWYRQDPGQGLRLIYYSQIVNDFQKGDIAEGYSVSREKKESFPLTVTSAQKNPTAFYLCASSSGTGRAYNEQFFGPGTRLTVL.